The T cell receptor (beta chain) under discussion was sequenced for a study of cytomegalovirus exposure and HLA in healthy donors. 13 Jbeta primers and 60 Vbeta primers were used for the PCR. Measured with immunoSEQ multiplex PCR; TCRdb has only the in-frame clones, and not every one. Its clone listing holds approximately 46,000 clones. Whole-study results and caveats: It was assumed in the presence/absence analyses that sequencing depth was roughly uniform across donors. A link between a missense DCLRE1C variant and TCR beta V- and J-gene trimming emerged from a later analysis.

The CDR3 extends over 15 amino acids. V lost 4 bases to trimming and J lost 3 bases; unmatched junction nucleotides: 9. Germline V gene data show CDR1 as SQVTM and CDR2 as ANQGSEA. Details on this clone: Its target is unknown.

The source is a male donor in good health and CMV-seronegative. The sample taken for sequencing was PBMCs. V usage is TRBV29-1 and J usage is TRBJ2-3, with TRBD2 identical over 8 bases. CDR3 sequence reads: CSVVLSGSGTDTQYF. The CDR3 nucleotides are TGCAGCGTTGTATTGAGCGGGAGCGGAACAGATACGCAGTATTTT.